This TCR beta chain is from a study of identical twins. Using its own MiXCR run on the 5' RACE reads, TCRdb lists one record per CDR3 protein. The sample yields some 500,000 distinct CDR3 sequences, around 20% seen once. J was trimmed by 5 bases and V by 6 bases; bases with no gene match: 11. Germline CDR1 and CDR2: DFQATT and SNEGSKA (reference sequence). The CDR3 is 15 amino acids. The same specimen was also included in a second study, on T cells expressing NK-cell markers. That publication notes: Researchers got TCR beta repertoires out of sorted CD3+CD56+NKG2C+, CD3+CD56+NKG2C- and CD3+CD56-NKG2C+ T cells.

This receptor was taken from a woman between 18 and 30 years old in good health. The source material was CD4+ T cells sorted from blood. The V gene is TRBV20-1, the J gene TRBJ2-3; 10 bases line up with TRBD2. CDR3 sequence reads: CSAPKAGGLRDTQYF. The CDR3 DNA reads TGCAGTGCACCCAAAGCGGGGGGGCTAAGAGATACGCAGTATTTT.